This T cell receptor beta chain was documented in a study of cytomegalovirus exposure and HLA in healthy donors. On this clone: What it recognizes is unknown.

Germline V gives CDR1 SGHVS, CDR2 FNYEAQ. This CDR3 is 20 amino acids long. The V gene end was trimmed by 4 bases and the J gene end by 6 bases; junction bases not matched to a gene: 23. Broader study findings: TRBV6-2, TRBV6-3 and other indistinguishable V segments were excluded.

Use of 60 Vbeta and 13 Jbeta primers characterized the PCR. Produced via immunoSEQ multiplex PCR; TCRdb's table is partial and in-frame only. The sample includes 200,000 or so clones, around 85% of them seen just once. The chain employs TRBV7-6 and TRBJ2-1, with TRBD1 identical over 8 bases. The specimen sequenced was PBMCs. This sequence was found in a human donor in good health. CDR3 in amino acids: CASSSTTSTGVRVSGNEQFF. The CDR3 nucleotides are TGTGCCAGCAGCTCTACCACATCGACAGGGGTCAGGGTCTCTGGCAATGAGCAGTTCTTC.